This section outlines one T cell receptor (beta chain) sequence together with its context. Its antigen is unknown. Trimming shortened V by 3 bases and J by 6 bases, and 2 bases separated the two germline ends. CDR3 length: 10 residues. The V gene's germline CDR1 is DFQATT and CDR2 SNEGSKA (reference sequence). The data were taken from a study of T cell responses to AZD1222 COVID-19 vaccine. Overall study findings and caveats: Females made up more of the donors, who were largely white British, and clonal diversity may have come out too low. Following two doses of AZD1222, Spike-specific TCR breadth and depth rose. Just five to seven people given AZD1222 tested seropositive at baseline.

Produced via immunoSEQ multiplex PCR; TCRdb's table is partial and in-frame only. The sample carries about 180,000 clones, around nine tenths recorded once. Second-dose schedules of about 4 or about 12 weeks were combined. The chain is built from TRBV20-1 and TRBJ1-4; no clear D. The specimen was peripheral blood, collected 28 days after the second AZD1222 dose. This receptor was taken from an adult who received the AZD1222 COVID-19 vaccine. CDR3 coding DNA: TGCAGTGCTAGTCATGAAAAACTGTTTTTT. This gives the protein CSASHEKLFF.